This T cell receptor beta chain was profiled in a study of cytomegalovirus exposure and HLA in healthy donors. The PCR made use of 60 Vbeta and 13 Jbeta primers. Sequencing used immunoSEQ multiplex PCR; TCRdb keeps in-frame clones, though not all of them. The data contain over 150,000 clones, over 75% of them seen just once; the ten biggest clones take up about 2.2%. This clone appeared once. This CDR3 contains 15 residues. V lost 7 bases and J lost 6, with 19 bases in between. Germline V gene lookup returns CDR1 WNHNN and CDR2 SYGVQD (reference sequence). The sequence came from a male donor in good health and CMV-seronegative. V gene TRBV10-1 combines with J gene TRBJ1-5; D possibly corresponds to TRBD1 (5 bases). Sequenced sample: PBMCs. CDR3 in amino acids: CASTPGVGSGQPQHF. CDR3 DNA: TGCGCCAGCACCCCGGGGGTAGGGTCTGGTCAGCCCCAGCATTTT.